Below are 7 T cell receptor beta chains sequenced from a single sample in a study of T cells in Graves' hyperthyroidism and ophthalmopathy. RNA transcripts were the template for amplifying TCR beta CDR3 regions. TCR CDR3 regions were first amplified by RT-PCR with HTBI primers. MiXCR, applied by TCRdb to the multiplex PCR reads, yields one record per CDR3 protein. The sample shows 270,000 or so distinct CDR3 sequences, roughly 15% of them seen only once. Sequencing was done on a sample of blood. All receptors derive from a woman aged 45 to 65 with Graves' hyperthyroidism that later progressed to Graves' ophthalmopathy.

The CDR3 is CASNELQGAMDGYTF. Written as DNA, the CDR3 is TGTGCCAGCAACGAATTACAGGGGGCGATGGATGGCTACACCTTC. The V and J genes are TRBV12-3 or TRBV12-4 and TRBJ1-2; 9 nucleotides align to TRBD1. The CDR3 contains 15 residues. The V gene end was trimmed by 7 bases and the J gene end by 6 bases; junction bases not matched to a gene: 12.

This clonotype was seen only a few times. The chain couples TRBV5-6 to TRBJ2-4, with 9 bases identical to TRBD1. The V and J ends lost 3 bases and 8 bases, in that order; junction bases with no gene match: 6. CDR3 length: 14 amino acids. Looked up from germline, CDR1 is SGHDT and CDR2 is YYEEEE. The CDR3 nucleotides read TGTGCCAGCAGCTCTTTGGACAGGGGATACATTCAGTACTTC. This translates into CASSSLDRGYIQYF.

The chain joins TRBV13 to TRBJ1-2, with D perhaps matching TRBD1 (5 bases). Germline V gene data show CDR1 as PRHDT and CDR2 as FYEKMQ (reference sequence). Deletions cut 1 base from V and 6 bases from J, with 18 bases between. The CDR3 covers 16 residues. Here the CDR3 reads CASSLAVVAWDDGYTF. The CDR3 DNA reads as TGTGCCAGCAGCTTAGCCGTAGTCGCGTGGGACGATGGCTACACCTTC.

The rearrangement links TRBV12-3 or TRBV12-4 to TRBJ2-1, with D possibly being TRBD2 (5 bases). Between the trimmed V and J ends, which lost 7 bases and 6 bases, there was a span of 10 bases. The CDR3 sequence is 12 residues long. The DNA for the CDR3 is TGTGCCAGCACCAGACGGGGCAATGAGCAGTTCTTC. Residues: CASTRRGNEQFF.

This clonotype was seen at least ten times. The chain couples TRBV3-1 to TRBJ2-7; D remains ambiguous. V lost 0 bases, J lost 3 bases, and 9 bases lay in between. CDR3 length: 14 residues. Germline assignment: CDR1 LGHDT and CDR2 YNNKEL (reference sequence). CDR3 nucleotide sequence: TGTGCCAGCAGCCAAGATCGGGCTAGCTACGAGCAGTACTTC. It codes for CASSQDRASYEQYF.

This clonotype has a count of ten or more. The chain couples TRBV12-3 or TRBV12-4 to TRBJ2-7; D may be TRBD1 (7 bases). The V and J ends lost 7 bases and 5 bases respectively, with 18 bases between them. The CDR3 runs to 14 residues. The CDR3 is CASTLTQGGHEQYF. CDR3 DNA: TGTGCCAGCACCCTCACCCAGGGGGGCCACGAGCAGTACTTC.

A few counts support this clonotype. This chain joins TRBV5-1 and TRBJ2-7; 12 bases align to TRBD2. This CDR3 has 17 amino acids. CDR1 is SGHRS, CDR2 YFSETQ, per germline. The V segment lost 4 bases and the J segment 2 bases; nucleotides outside the gene matches: 10. CDR3 coding DNA: TGCGCCAGCAGCCAAACTCTAGCGGGAGGGCCCCCCTACGAGCAGTACTTC. This sequence encodes CASSQTLAGGPPYEQYF.